A single sample gave rise to the 32 T cell receptor beta chains below, sequenced in a study of spatial heterogeneity in lung cancer. TCRdb re-called the 5' RACE reads through MiXCR, storing one row per CDR3 protein. The sample consists of tens of thousands of distinct CDR3 sequences, less than 9% of them appearing once. Documented time point: blood at routine non-recurrence follow-up after resection. Whole RNA from tumor, nontumor lung or frozen PBMC was sequenced unsorted. The sequencing here drew on PBMCs, taken at follow-up. The receptors shown here come from a female donor with early-stage non-small cell lung cancer.

The chain uses TRBV6-4 and TRBJ2-1, with TRBD2 matching over 8 bases. The V and J ends lost 6 bases and 4 bases, in that order; junction bases with no gene match: 8. The germline gives CDR1 MRHNA, CDR2 SNTAGT. CDR3 length: 15 residues. CDR3 sequence reads: CASSTGGAGYNEQFF. In nucleotides, the CDR3 is TGTGCCAGCAGCACCGGGGGGGCCGGTTACAATGAGCAGTTCTTC.

The chain joins TRBV16 to TRBJ2-7; D call uncertain. Germline V gene sequence: CDR1 KGHSY, CDR2 FQNENV. This CDR3 is built from 14 residues. V shed 0 bases and J shed 6 bases, with 12 bases lying between them. CDR3 sequence: CASSQSIYRPEQYF. In DNA, the CDR3 is TGTGCCAGCAGCCAATCGATTTATAGGCCCGAGCAGTACTTC.

This chain connects TRBV6-2 or TRBV6-3 to TRBJ2-7, with 8 bases matching TRBD2. The V gene's germline CDR1 is MNHEY and CDR2 SVGEGT. The trim removed 5 bases at V and 5 bases at J, leaving 14 bases unmatched. The CDR3 totals 16 residues. The CDR3 DNA is TGTGCCAGCAGTCGATCCTCGAAGACTAGCGAAAACGAGCAGTACTTC. It specifies CASSRSSKTSENEQYF.

This clonotype turned up a few times. This chain connects TRBV21-1 to TRBJ2-1; the DNA was not compared with TRBD1, the D call given in the table. TRBV21-1 is shown as a pseudogene. The CDR3 covers 15 residues. CDR3 amino acids: CASSTLGDRRSLQFF. The CDR3 DNA reads TGTGCCAGCAGCACCCTGGGGGACAGGCGTTCGCTGCAGTTCTTC.

This clonotype showed up just a few times. The rearrangement uses TRBV24-1 and TRBJ2-6; no firm D call. The germline gives CDR1 KGHDR, CDR2 SFDVKD. V was shortened by 4 bases and J by 4 bases, with 10 bases between the two germline ends. CDR3 length: 15 residues. CDR3 coding DNA: TGTGCCACCAGTGACCCCCGGATCGGGGCCAACGTCCTGACTTTC. Protein product: CATSDPRIGANVLTF.

Ten or more counts support this clonotype. The V and J genes are TRBV6-5 and TRBJ1-1; D might be TRBD1 (5 bases). This CDR3 is 14 amino acids long. Trimming left V 3 bases short and J 6 bases short, with 14 bases between. Germline V gives CDR1 MNHEY, CDR2 SVGAGI. CDR3 protein: CASSYTLRDPEAFF. DNA for the CDR3: TGTGCCAGCAGTTATACCCTTCGGGACCCTGAAGCTTTCTTT.

There are a few counts of this clonotype. The J gene is TRBJ1-2, the V gene TRBV4-1; the match to TRBD1 covers 7 bases. Trimming took 4 bases from V and 3 from J; bases not matched to a gene: 11. The germline V gene encodes CDR1 MGHRA and CDR2 YSYEKL. This CDR3 region has 16 residues. CDR3 nucleotide sequence: TGCGCCAGCAGCCCTTGGTTAGGGGACAGATACTATGGCTACACCTTC. It codes for CASSPWLGDRYYGYTF.

This chain uses TRBV5-1 with TRBJ2-3; a weak D match, TRBD1 (7 bases). The CDR3 totals 14 residues. Trimming removed 5 bases at V and 3 bases at J, with 13 bases between. Germline assignment: CDR1 SGHRS and CDR2 YFSETQ. DNA for the CDR3: TGCGCCAGCAGGGGGAGGACAGGAACAGATACGCAGTATTTT. Translated, it gives CASRGRTGTDTQYF.

This clonotype was recorded a few times. The rearrangement links TRBV4-3 to TRBJ1-1, with D hard to call. CDR3 length: 12 residues. The germline V gene encodes CDR1 LGHNA and CDR2 YSLEER. V lost 6 bases and J lost 0, with 5 bases in between. CDR3 in DNA: TGCGCCAGCAGAGGGATGAACACTGAAGCTTTCTTT. As protein: CASRGMNTEAFF.

This clonotype is medium-sized by share. The gene calls are TRBV12-3 or TRBV12-4 and TRBJ2-5; the match to TRBD2 covers 12 bases. The CDR3 runs to 15 residues. V lost 7 bases and J lost 5; bases outside the gene matches: 8. CDR3 in DNA: TGTGCCAGCACTTCGACTAGCGGGGGAGGTGAGACCCAGTACTTC. Translation: CASTSTSGGGETQYF.

The V and J genes are TRBV7-2 and TRBJ1-4, with 10 bases lining up with TRBD1. Germline CDR1 SGHTA, CDR2 FQGNSA. V lost 5 bases and J lost 7; bases outside the gene matches: 10. This CDR3 is built from 16 residues. The CDR3 reads CASSQIRGTGVEKLFF. The CDR3 nucleotides read TGTGCCAGCAGCCAGATCCGAGGGACAGGGGTTGAAAAACTGTTTTTT.

With regard to this clonotype: One base away lies a much larger clone, so this may be a sequencing read error. The chain links TRBV5-5 to TRBJ1-1; 12 nucleotides agree with TRBD1. This CDR3 is 19 amino acids long. Trimming at V came to 1 base and at J to 0 bases, leaving 10 bases not matched to a gene. Germline loops: CDR1 SGHKS, CDR2 YYEKEE (reference sequence). The CDR3 sequence: CASSLHPGQGAGMNTEAFF. Here the CDR3 DNA reads TGTGCCAGCAGCTTGCACCCGGGACAGGGGGCAGGAATGAACACTGAAGCTTTCTTT.

V and J are TRBV10-3 and TRBJ2-3; D call uncertain. The V end was cut by 7 bases, the J end by 2 bases, with 7 bases between. The CDR3 is 12 residues long. Germline values: CDR1 ENHRY, CDR2 SYGVKD. The chain's CDR3 is CAIKSNTDTQYF. As DNA, the CDR3 is TGTGCCATCAAGTCTAACACAGATACGCAGTATTTT.

The V call is TRBV27, the J call TRBJ1-6; perhaps TRBD1 as D (5 bases). Germline V gene lookup returns CDR1 MNHEY and CDR2 SMNVEV (reference sequence). This CDR3 is 16 amino acids long. The ends were cut back, 5 bases at V and 0 bases at J, with 11 bases in the middle. CDR3 bases: TGTGCCAGCAGTCCGCGACAGAGCTCCTATAATTCACCCCTCCACTTT. This gives the protein CASSPRQSSYNSPLHF.

The chain is built from TRBV6-2 or TRBV6-3 and TRBJ2-2, with D uncertain. With 7 bases removed from V and 6 bases from J, the gap between germline ends came to 15 bases. This CDR3 region has 14 residues. Looked up from germline, CDR1 is MNHEY and CDR2 is SVGEGT. CDR3 protein: CASKDPGLSGELFF. In DNA form, the CDR3 reads TGTGCCAGCAAGGACCCAGGTCTTTCCGGGGAGCTGTTTTTT.

This clonotype has more than one count but fewer than ten. The chain combines TRBV7-9 with TRBJ1-4, with a weak D call TRBD1 (5 bases). V was cut by 2 bases and J by 8 bases, with 21 bases left in between. The CDR3 extends over 17 amino acids. The germline gives CDR1 SEHNR, CDR2 FQNEAQ (reference sequence). Written as DNA, the CDR3 is TGTGCCAGCAGCTTACAAGAGGGGACCGTCGGAGGGGAAAAACTGTTTTTT. It translates to CASSLQEGTVGGEKLFF.

The chain recombines TRBV7-2 with TRBJ1-6, with D maybe TRBD1 (5 bases). Germline V gene sequence: CDR1 SGHTA, CDR2 FQGNSA. This CDR3 region has 17 residues. V lost 1 base, J lost 4 bases, and 14 bases lay in between. The CDR3 protein is CASSLGAGRFYNSPLHF. The CDR3, as DNA: TGTGCCAGCAGCTTAGGGGCAGGGCGGTTTTATAATTCACCCCTCCACTTT.

V usage is TRBV3-1 and J usage is TRBJ2-1, with D maybe TRBD2 (5 bases). CDR3 length: 13 residues. The germline gives CDR1 LGHDT, CDR2 YNNKEL (reference sequence). V lost 2 bases and J lost 7, with 9 bases in between. The CDR3 sequence: CASSQRTGNEQFF. The CDR3 region has the DNA TGTGCCAGCAGCCAACGGACTGGAAATGAGCAGTTCTTC.

This clonotype was observed a handful of times. The chain employs TRBV12-3 or TRBV12-4 and TRBJ1-5; a weak D match, TRBD1 (5 bases). V lost 5 bases and J 7 bases, leaving 12 bases between the germline ends. The CDR3 contains 13 residues. The CDR3 loop reads CASSGTFGQPQHF. The DNA for the CDR3 is TGTGCCAGCAGTGGGACTTTCGGGCAGCCCCAGCATTTT.

In its sample, this clonotype was seen many times. V and J are TRBV7-9 and TRBJ1-4, with a possible D match to TRBD1 (5 bases). Germline CDR1 SEHNR, CDR2 FQNEAQ (reference sequence). V lost 10 bases, J lost 6 bases, and 12 bases lay in between. CDR3 length equals 12 residues. The CDR3 DNA is TGTGCCACGGACAACAGGCATGAAAAACTGTTTTTT. It is translated as CATDNRHEKLFF.

The sample holds a few counts of this clonotype. This chain connects TRBV12-5 to TRBJ1-1, with 7 bases identical to TRBD1. After removal of 5 bases from V and 5 bases from J, the junction contained 14 bases not matched to a gene. Germline loops: CDR1 LGHNT, CDR2 FRNRAP. This CDR3 is built from 16 residues. The CDR3 coding sequence is TGTGCTAGTGGTACAGACAGGGCTAAACGGGGAACTGAAGCTTTCTTT. Protein sequence: CASGTDRAKRGTEAFF.

V is TRBV6-6 and J is TRBJ1-2; D remains unclear. Germline V lookup: CDR1 MNHNY, CDR2 SVGAGI (reference sequence). There are 13 residues in the CDR3. The V and J ends lost 6 bases and 4 bases respectively, with 12 bases between them. The CDR3 DNA is TGTGCCAGCAGGGAGCAGCAACTCTATGGCTACACCTTC. It is translated as CASREQQLYGYTF.

The chain joins TRBV11-2 to TRBJ2-7; D is unclear. V lost 0 bases and J lost 6, with 15 bases in between. Germline V gene sequence: CDR1 SGHAT, CDR2 FQNNGV. This CDR3 has 15 amino acids. The CDR3 DNA reads TGTGCCAGCAGCTTAGAATTCCACCGGAGAGGCGAGCAGTACTTC. Amino acid sequence: CASSLEFHRRGEQYF.

Here the CDR3 DNA reads TGTGCCAGTTCAGCCACAGATACGCAGTATTTT. This sequence encodes CASSATDTQYF. The V gene is TRBV12-3 or TRBV12-4, the J gene TRBJ2-3; D call uncertain. The ends were cut back, 9 bases at V and 2 bases at J, with 6 bases in the middle. The CDR3 runs 11 residues.

This clonotype was detected ten times or more. V and J are TRBV6-2 or TRBV6-3 and TRBJ2-7; 10 bases fit TRBD1. Looked up from germline, CDR1 is MNHEY and CDR2 is SVGEGT. The CDR3 contains 16 residues. The trim removed 6 bases at V and 1 base at J, leaving 9 bases unmatched. CDR3: CASSGAGTGESYEQYF. The CDR3 DNA follows: TGTGCCAGCAGCGGCGCCGGGACAGGGGAGTCCTACGAGCAGTACTTC.

This clonotype was seen ten or more times. J is TRBJ1-5 and V is TRBV4-3; D is perhaps TRBD1 (5 bases). This CDR3 has 16 residues. Trimming shortened V by 3 bases and J by 5 bases, and 17 bases separated the two germline ends. Germline V gives CDR1 LGHNA, CDR2 YSLEER. CDR3 loop: CASSQDLNSRDQPQHF. In DNA, the CDR3 is TGCGCCAGCAGCCAGGACCTTAATTCCAGGGATCAGCCCCAGCATTTT.

There are many counts of this clonotype. The genes are TRBV5-6 and TRBJ1-5; D is perhaps TRBD1 (6 bases). Trimming took off 0 bases at V and 3 bases at J, with 7 bases between the two ends. Looked up from germline, CDR1 is SGHDT and CDR2 is YYEEEE. The CDR3 runs to 14 residues. The CDR3 loop reads CASSLAGVNQPQHF. The CDR3 bases are TGTGCCAGCAGCTTGGCAGGGGTCAATCAGCCCCAGCATTTT.

The sample holds many counts of this clonotype. V gene TRBV7-9 combines with J gene TRBJ2-7, with 7 bases aligning to TRBD1. Germline V gives CDR1 SEHNR, CDR2 FQNEAQ (reference sequence). Germline trimming cut 5 bases from V and 3 bases from J; bases unmatched to any gene: 7. There are 14 residues in the CDR3. CDR3 sequence (DNA): TGTGCCAGCAGCGACCGGGACAGATACTACGAGCAGTACTTC. Residues: CASSDRDRYYEQYF.

This clonotype was counted ten times or more. The V and J genes are TRBV7-2 and TRBJ2-1; TRBD2 aligns across 9 bases. The CDR3 runs to 13 residues. Germline assignment: CDR1 SGHTA and CDR2 FQGNSA. V trimming: 8 bases; J trimming: 8 bases; junction bases outside the gene matches: 7. CDR3 sequence: CASASGNHHEQFF. The CDR3 region has the DNA TGTGCCAGCGCTAGCGGGAATCACCATGAGCAGTTCTTC.

This clonotype was counted ten times or more. The rearrangement links TRBV5-1 to TRBJ2-3, with D possibly being TRBD1 (6 bases). The ends were cut back, 4 bases at V and 6 bases at J, with 12 bases in the middle. There are 13 residues in the CDR3. CDR1 SGHRS and CDR2 YFSETQ come from the germline V gene. The CDR3 loop is CASSQGRRDTQYF. CDR3 DNA sequence: TGCGCCAGCAGCCAGGGGAGAAGGGATACGCAGTATTTT.

On this clonotype: This may arise from a read error, as a much more abundant clone is one base away. The gene calls are TRBV10-3 and TRBJ2-7; weak D call: TRBD1 (6 bases). Germline CDR1 reads ENHRY; CDR2 reads SYGVKD. The CDR3 runs 15 residues. Trimming removed 2 bases at V and 3 bases at J, with 14 bases between. CDR3 DNA sequence: TGTGCCATCAGTGAGCAAGAACAGGGTCACTACGAGCAGTACTTC. Its translation: CAISEQEQGHYEQYF.

This clonotype was observed a few times. CDR3: CASSLGGGAGYEQYF. CDR3 nucleotides: TGTGCCAGCAGCCTAGGGGGGGGCGCCGGGTACGAGCAGTACTTC. The chain carries TRBV12-3 or TRBV12-4 and TRBJ2-7; D might be TRBD2 (7 bases). This CDR3 region has 15 residues. Trimming removed 6 bases from V and 4 bases from J, with 19 bases in between.